This T cell receptor (beta chain) was sequenced for a study of blood T cell repertoires in COVID-19. Study at large: Spain, Italy and the United States supplied samples that represented acute and convalescent COVID-19. PBMCs, B-cell-depleted T cells, or T cells were the source of the cDNA or gDNA that made up the material.

In germline, CDR1 is SEHNR, CDR2 FQNEAQ (reference sequence). The CDR3 has 16 residues. The V and J ends lost 5 bases and 7 bases, in that order; junction bases with no gene match: 11. Original data processing: Amplifying reference gene primers gave estimates of nucleated cell counts. This table comes from immunoSEQ multiplex PCR, and its TCRdb copy is limited to in-frame clones, with some not included. The DNA gave D and trimming, while V, J and clone size come from that table. The sample records about 55,000 clones, over 80% being singletons. The source is a man in his 60s with acute or convalescent COVID-19. The genes are TRBV7-9 and TRBJ1-2, with 12 bases lining up with TRBD1. The source material was peripheral blood. CDR3 sequence (DNA): TGTGCCAGCAGCCTTTTATCCGGGACAGGGGGCTTTGGCTACACCTTC. Its protein product is CASSLLSGTGGFGYTF.